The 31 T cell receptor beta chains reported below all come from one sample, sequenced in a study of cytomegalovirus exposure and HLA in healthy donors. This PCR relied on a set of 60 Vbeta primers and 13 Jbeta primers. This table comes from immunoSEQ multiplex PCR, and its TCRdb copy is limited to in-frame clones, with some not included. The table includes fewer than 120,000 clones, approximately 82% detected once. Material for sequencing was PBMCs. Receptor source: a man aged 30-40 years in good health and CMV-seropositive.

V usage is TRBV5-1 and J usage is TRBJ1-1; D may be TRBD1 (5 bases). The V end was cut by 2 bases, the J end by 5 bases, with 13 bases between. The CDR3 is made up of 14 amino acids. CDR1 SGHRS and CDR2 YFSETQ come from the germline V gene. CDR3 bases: TGCGCCAGCAGCTTTCAGGGTCGAGGTACTGAAGCTTTCTTT. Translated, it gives CASSFQGRGTEAFF.

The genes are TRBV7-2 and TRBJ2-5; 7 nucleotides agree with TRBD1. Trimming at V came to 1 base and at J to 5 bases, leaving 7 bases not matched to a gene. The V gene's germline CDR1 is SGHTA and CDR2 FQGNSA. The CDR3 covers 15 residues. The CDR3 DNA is TGTGCCAGCAGCTTAGTAACGACAGGGCGGGAGACCCAGTACTTC. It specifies CASSLVTTGRETQYF. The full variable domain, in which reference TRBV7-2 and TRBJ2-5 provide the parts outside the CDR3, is GAGVSQSPSNKVTEKGKDVELRCDPISGHTALYWYRQSLGQGLEFLIYFQGNSAPDKSGLPSDRFSAERTGGSVSTLTIQRTQQEDSAVYLCASSLVTTGRETQYFGPGTRLLVL.

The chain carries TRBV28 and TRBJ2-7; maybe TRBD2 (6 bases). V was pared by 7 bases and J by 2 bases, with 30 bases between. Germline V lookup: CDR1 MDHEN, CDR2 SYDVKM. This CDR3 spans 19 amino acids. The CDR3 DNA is TGTGCCAGCACCTTGGGGGGACCGTCGACCCACCGACCAGCCTACGAGCAGTACTTC. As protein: CASTLGGPSTHRPAYEQYF.

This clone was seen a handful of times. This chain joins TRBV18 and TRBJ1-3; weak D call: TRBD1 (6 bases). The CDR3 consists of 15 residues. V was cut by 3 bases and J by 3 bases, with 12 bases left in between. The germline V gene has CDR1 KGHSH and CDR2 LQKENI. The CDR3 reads CASSPQGFYGNTIYF. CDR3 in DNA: TGTGCCAGCTCACCTCAGGGGTTCTATGGAAACACCATATATTTT.

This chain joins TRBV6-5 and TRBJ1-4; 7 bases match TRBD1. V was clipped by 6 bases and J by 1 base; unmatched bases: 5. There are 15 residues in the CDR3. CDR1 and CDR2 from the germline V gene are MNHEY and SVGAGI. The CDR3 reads CASSPNRGTNEKLFF. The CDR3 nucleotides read TGTGCCAGCAGCCCCAACAGGGGAACTAATGAAAAACTGTTTTTT.

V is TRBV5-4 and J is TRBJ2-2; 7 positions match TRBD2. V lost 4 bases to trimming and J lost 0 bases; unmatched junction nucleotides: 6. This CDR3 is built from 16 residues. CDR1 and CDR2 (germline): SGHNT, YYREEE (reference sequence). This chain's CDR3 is CASSPKGGPNTGELFF. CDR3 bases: TGTGCCAGCAGCCCCAAGGGAGGGCCGAACACCGGGGAGCTGTTTTTT.

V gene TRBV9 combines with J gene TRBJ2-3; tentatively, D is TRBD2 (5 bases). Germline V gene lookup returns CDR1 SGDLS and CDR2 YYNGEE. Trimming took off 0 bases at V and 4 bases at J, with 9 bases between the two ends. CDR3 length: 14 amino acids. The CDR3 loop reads CASSVAMGADTQYF. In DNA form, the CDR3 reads TGTGCCAGCAGCGTAGCTATGGGAGCAGATACGCAGTATTTT.

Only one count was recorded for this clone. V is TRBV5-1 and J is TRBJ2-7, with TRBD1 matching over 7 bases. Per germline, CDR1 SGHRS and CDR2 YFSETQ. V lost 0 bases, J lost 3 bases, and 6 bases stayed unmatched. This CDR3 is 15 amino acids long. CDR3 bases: TGCGCCAGCAGCTTGGCCCAAGGGACAGTCTACGAGCAGTACTTC. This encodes CASSLAQGTVYEQYF.

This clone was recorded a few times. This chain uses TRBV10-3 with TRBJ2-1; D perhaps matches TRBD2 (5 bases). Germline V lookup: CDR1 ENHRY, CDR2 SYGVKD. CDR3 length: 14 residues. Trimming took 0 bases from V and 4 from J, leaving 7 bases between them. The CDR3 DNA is TGTGCCATCAGTGAGTCGGGGAGATACAATGAGCAGTTCTTC. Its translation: CAISESGRYNEQFF.

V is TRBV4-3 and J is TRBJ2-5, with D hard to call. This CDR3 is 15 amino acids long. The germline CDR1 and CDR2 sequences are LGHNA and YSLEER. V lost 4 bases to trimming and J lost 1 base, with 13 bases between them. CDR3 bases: TGCGCCAGCAGCCCGCGTGACGGGTCCCAAGAGACCCAGTACTTC. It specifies CASSPRDGSQETQYF.

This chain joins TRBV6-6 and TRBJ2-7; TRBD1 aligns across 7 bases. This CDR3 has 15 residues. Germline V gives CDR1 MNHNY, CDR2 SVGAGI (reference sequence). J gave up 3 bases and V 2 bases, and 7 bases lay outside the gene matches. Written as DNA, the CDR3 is TGTGCCAGCAGTTACCCACAGGGGATTCACTACGAGCAGTACTTC. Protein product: CASSYPQGIHYEQYF.

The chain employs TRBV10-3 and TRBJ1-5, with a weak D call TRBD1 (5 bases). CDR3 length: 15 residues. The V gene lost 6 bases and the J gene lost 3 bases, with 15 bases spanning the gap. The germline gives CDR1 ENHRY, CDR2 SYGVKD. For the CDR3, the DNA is TGTGCCATCAGCCCTTCGGGGGTGTACAATCAGCCCCAGCATTTT. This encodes CAISPSGVYNQPQHF.

This chain's CDR3 is CASSLEGFRAGRDTQYF. In DNA form, the CDR3 reads TGTGCCAGCAGCTTAGAGGGATTCAGGGCAGGGCGAGATACGCAGTATTTT. The chain combines TRBV7-2 with TRBJ2-3; TRBD1 might be the D (5 bases). CDR3 length: 17 amino acids. CDR1 SGHTA and CDR2 FQGNSA come from the germline V gene. Between the trimmed V and J ends, which lost 1 base and 5 bases, there was a span of 19 bases.

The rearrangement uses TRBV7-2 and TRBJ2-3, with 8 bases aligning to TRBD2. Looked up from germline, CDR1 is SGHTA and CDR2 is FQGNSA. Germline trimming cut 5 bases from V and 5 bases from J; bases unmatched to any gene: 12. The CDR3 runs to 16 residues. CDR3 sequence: CASSALGRGALDTQYF. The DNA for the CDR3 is TGTGCCAGCAGCGCACTAGGGCGGGGGGCGTTAGATACGCAGTATTTT.

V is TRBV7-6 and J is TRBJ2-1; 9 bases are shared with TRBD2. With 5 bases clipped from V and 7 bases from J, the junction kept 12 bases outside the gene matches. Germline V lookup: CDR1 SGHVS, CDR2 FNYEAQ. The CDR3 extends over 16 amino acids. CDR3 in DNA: TGTGCCAGCAGCCCCCCTGGGATAGCGGGGGTGAATGAGCAGTTCTTC. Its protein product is CASSPPGIAGVNEQFF.

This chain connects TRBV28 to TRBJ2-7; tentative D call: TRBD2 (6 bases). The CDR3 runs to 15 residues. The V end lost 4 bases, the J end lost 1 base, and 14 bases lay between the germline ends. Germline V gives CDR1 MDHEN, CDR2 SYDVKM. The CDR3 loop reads CASSSEGGVSYEQYF. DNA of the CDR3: TGTGCCAGCAGTTCCGAGGGCGGGGTTTCCTACGAGCAGTACTTC. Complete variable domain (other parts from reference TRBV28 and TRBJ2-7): DVKVTQSSRYLVKRTGEKVFLECVQDMDHENMFWYRQDPGLGLRLIYFSYDVKMKEKGDIPEGYSVSREKKERFSLILESASTNQTSMYLCASSSEGGVSYEQYFGPGTRLTVT.

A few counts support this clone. This CDR3 is CASSRNRGEETQYF. The CDR3 region has the DNA TGTGCCAGCAGCCGGAACAGGGGGGAAGAGACCCAGTACTTC. The V and J genes are TRBV6-5 and TRBJ2-5, with TRBD1 matching 8 bases. V lost 6 bases to trimming and J lost 3 bases; unmatched junction nucleotides: 6. Germline V CDR1 and CDR2: MNHEY, SVGAGI. The CDR3 has 14 amino acids.

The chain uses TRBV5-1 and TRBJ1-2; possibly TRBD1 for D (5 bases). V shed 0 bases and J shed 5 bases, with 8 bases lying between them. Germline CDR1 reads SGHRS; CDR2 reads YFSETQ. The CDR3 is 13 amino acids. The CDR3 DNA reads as TGCGCCAGCAGCTTGGGACAGCCGTATGGCTACACCTTC. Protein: CASSLGQPYGYTF.

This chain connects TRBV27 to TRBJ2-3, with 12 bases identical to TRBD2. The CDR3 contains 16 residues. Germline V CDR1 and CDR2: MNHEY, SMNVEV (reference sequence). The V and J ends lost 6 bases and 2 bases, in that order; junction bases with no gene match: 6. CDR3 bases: TGTGCCAGCAGCCTACTAGCGGGGGGAATCACAGATACGCAGTATTTT. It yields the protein CASSLLAGGITDTQYF.

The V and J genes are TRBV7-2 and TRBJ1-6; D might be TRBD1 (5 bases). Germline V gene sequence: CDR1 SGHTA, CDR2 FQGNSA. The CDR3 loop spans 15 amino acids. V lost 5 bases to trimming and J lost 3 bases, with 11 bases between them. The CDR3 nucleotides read TGTGCCAGCAGCCCCCAGGGCTTCTATAATTCACCCCTCCACTTT. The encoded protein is CASSPQGFYNSPLHF.

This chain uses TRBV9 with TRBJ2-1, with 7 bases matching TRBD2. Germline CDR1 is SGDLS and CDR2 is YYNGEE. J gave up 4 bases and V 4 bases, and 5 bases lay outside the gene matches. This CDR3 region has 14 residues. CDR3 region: CASSPRLAYNEQFF. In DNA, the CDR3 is TGTGCCAGCAGCCCTCGACTAGCATACAATGAGCAGTTCTTC.

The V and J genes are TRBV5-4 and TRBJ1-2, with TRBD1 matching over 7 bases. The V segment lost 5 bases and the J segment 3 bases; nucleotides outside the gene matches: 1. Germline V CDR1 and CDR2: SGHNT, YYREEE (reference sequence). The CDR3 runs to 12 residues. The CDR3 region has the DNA TGTGCCAGCAGTGGACAGGACTATGGCTACACCTTC. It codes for CASSGQDYGYTF.

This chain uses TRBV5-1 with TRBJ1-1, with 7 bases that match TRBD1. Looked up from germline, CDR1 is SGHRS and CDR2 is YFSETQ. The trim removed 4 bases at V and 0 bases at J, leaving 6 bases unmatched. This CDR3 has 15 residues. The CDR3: CASSRGTAMNTEAFF. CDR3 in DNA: TGCGCCAGCAGCCGGGGGACAGCCATGAACACTGAAGCTTTCTTT.

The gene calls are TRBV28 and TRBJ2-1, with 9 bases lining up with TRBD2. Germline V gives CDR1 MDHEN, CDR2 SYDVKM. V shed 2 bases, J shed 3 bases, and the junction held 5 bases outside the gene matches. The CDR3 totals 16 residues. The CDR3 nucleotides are TGTGCCAGCAGTTTAAGAGCGGGGGGTGACTACAATGAGCAGTTCTTC. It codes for CASSLRAGGDYNEQFF.

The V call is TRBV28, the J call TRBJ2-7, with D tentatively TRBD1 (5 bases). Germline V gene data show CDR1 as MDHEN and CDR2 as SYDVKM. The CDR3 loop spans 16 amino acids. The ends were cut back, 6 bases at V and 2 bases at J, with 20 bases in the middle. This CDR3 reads CASSPGAGAHPYEQYF. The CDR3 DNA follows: TGTGCCAGCAGCCCCGGAGCTGGGGCCCACCCCTACGAGCAGTACTTC.

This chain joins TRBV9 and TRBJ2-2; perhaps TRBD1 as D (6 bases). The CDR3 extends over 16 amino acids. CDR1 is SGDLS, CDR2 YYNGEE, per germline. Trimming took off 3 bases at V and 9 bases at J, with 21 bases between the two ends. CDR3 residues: CASSAIGTPGVRELFF. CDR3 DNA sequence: TGTGCCAGCAGCGCGATAGGGACACCCGGGGTCCGGGAGCTGTTTTTT. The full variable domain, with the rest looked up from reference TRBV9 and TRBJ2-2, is DSGVTQTPKHLITATGQRVTLRCSPRSGDLSVYWYQQSLDQGLQFLIQYYNGEERAKGNILERFSAQQFPDLHSELNLSSLELGDSALYFCASSAIGTPGVRELFFGEGSRLTVL.

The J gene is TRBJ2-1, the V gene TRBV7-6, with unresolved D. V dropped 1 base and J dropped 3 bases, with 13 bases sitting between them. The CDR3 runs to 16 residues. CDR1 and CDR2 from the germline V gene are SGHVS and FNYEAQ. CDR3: CASSLGRGPGYNEQFF. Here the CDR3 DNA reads TGTGCCAGCAGCTTAGGGCGAGGTCCTGGCTACAATGAGCAGTTCTTC.

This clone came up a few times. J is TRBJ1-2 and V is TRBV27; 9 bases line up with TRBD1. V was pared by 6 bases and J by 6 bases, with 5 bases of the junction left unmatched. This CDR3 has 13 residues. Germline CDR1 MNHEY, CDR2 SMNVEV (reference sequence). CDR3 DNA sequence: TGTGCCAGCAGGCGAACAGGGGGCAATGGCTACACCTTC. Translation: CASRRTGGNGYTF.

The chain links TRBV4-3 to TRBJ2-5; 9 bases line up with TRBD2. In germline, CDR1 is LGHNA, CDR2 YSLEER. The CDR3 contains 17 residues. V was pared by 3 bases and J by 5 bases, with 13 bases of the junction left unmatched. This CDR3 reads CASSHPRGASGEETQYF. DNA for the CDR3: TGCGCCAGCAGCCACCCCCGGGGGGCTAGCGGGGAGGAGACCCAGTACTTC.

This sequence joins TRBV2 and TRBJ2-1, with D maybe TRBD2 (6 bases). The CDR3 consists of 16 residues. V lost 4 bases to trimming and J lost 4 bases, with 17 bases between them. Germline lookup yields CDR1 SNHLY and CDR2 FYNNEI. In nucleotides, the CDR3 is TGTGCCAGCAGTGTCAGCGGTTGGCGGGATTACAATGAGCAGTTCTTC. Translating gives CASSVSGWRDYNEQFF.

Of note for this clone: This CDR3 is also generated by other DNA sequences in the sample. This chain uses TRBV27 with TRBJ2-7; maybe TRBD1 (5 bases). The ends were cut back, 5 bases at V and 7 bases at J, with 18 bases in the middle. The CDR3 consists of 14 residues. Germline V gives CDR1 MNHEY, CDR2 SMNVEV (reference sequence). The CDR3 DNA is TGTGCCAGCAGTCTTCAGGGCAACCCTAGGGAGCAGTACTTC. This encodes CASSLQGNPREQYF.